The sequence of this T cell receptor (beta chain) was determined in a study of long-term antiretroviral therapy in people with HIV. Regarding the study as a whole: Repertoires from HIV showed CDR3 length ranges narrower than those of controls.

Notes on this clone: As yet, its antigen is unknown.

With 5 bases clipped from V and 1 base from J, the junction kept 5 bases outside the gene matches. The CDR3 runs 14 residues. Germline V gene sequence: CDR1 SGHDT, CDR2 YYEEEE. The run of the v3.0 immunoSEQ assay was at survey level. Profiled with immunoSEQ multiplex PCR; TCRdb holds only in-frame clones, not every one. The sample shows some 17,000 clones, 79% of them seen only once. Only United States sites treated participants with HIV. The TCR was taken from a man aged 25-45 years with HIV. The gene calls are TRBV5-6 and TRBJ2-7; 8 nucleotides agree with TRBD2. Sequenced here: unsorted PBMCs, sampled at the start of antiretroviral therapy. The CDR3 loop is CASRAGLGSYEQYF. The DNA of the CDR3 is TGTGCCAGCAGGGCGGGACTAGGGTCCTACGAGCAGTACTTC.